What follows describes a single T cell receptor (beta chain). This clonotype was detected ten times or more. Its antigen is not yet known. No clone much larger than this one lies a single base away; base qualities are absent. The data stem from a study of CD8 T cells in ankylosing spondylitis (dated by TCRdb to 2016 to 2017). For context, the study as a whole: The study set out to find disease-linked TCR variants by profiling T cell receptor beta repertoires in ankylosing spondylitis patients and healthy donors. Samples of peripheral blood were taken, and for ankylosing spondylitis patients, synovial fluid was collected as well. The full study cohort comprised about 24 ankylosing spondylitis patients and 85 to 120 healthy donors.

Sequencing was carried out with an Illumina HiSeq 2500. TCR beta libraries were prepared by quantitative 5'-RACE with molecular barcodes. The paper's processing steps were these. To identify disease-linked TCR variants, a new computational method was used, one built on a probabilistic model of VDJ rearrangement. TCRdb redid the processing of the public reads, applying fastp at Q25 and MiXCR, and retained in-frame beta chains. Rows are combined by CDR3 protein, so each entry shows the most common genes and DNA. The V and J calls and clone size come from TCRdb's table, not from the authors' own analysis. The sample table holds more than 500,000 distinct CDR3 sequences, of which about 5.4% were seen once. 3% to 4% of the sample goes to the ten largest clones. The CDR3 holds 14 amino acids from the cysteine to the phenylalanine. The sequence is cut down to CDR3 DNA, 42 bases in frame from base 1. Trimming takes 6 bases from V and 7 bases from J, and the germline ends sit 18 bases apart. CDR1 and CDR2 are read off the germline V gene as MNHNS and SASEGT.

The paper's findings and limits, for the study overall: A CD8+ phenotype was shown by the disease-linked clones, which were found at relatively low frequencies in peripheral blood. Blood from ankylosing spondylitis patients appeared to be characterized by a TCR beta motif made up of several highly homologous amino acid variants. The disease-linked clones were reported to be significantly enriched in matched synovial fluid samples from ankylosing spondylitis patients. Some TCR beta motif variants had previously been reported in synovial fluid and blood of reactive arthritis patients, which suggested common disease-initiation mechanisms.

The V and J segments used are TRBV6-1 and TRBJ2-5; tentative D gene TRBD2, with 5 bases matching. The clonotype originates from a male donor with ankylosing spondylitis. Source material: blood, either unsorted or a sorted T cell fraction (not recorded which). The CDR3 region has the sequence CASSISGLGRTQYF. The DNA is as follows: TGTGCCAGCAGCATTTCCGGACTCGGTCGGACCCAGTACTTC.